This TCR beta chain was retrieved from a study of OX40 agonist ivuxolimab in advanced cancers. Study overall: Participants averaged approximately 61 years of age (range roughly 20 to 90) and were less than 85% male. Antecedent anti-PD-1, anti-PD-L1 or anti-CTLA-4 therapy was permissible, with roughly 36% having received some.

J gave up 5 bases and V 1 base, and 7 bases lay outside the gene matches. The CDR3 spans 16 residues. Per the germline V gene, CDR1 is MDHEN and CDR2 is SYDVKM. The data were produced by immunoSEQ multiplex PCR, yet TCRdb's version contains in-frame clones alone and is incomplete. The table includes some 73,000 clones, 80% to 90% detected once. Exclusion applied to patients with autoimmune disease history or systemic immunosuppression. The V call is TRBV28, the J call TRBJ2-5; the match to TRBD1 covers 10 bases. The TCR was taken from an adult with an advanced solid tumor such as melanoma, head and neck, liver or kidney cancer. Sequencing was performed on CD4+ or CD8+ T cells sorted from blood, taken in a trial of the OX40 agonist ivuxolimab. In nucleotides, the CDR3 is TGTGCCAGCAGTTTATTGACAGGGGGCTTGAGGGAGACCCAGTACTTC. Translation gives CASSLLTGGLRETQYF.